This TCR beta chain was sequenced for a study of blood T cell repertoires in COVID-19. Study context: Acute and convalescent COVID-19 specimens originated in the United States, Italy and Spain.

The CDR3 is 14 amino acids. Germline V gene lookup returns CDR1 MNHEY and CDR2 SMNVEV (reference sequence). V was trimmed by 3 bases and J by 5 bases, leaving 11 bases between them. The data were produced by immunoSEQ multiplex PCR, yet TCRdb's version contains in-frame clones alone and is incomplete. Of roughly 7,000 clones listed, roughly 87% are singletons. Specimen: peripheral blood. V gene TRBV27 combines with J gene TRBJ2-1; D possibly corresponds to TRBD1 (6 bases). This sequence originates from a human donor in a cohort sampled during active COVID-19. The chain's CDR3 is CASSFSQGNNEQFF. The CDR3 coding sequence is TGTGCCAGCAGTTTTTCACAGGGTAACAATGAGCAGTTCTTC.